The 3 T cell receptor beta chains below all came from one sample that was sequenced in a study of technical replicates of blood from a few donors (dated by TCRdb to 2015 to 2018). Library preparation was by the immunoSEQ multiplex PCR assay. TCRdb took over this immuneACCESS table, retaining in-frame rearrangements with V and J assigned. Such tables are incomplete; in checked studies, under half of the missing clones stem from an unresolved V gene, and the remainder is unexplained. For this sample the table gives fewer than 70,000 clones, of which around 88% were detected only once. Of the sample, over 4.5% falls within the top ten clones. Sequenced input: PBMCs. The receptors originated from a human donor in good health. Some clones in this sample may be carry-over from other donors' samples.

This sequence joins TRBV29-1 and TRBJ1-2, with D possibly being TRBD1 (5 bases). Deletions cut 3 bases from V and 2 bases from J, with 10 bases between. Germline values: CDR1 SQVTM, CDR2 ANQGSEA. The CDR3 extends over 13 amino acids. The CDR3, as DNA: TGCAGCGTTGAGGAAGCAGGGAACTATGGCTACACCTTC. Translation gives CSVEEAGNYGYTF.

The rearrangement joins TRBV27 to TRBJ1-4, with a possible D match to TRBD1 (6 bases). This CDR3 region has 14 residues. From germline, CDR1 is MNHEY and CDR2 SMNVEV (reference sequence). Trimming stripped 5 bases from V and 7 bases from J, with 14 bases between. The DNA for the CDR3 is TGTGCCAGCAGTGGTTACAGGGTTGGTGAAAAACTGTTTTTT. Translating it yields CASSGYRVGEKLFF.

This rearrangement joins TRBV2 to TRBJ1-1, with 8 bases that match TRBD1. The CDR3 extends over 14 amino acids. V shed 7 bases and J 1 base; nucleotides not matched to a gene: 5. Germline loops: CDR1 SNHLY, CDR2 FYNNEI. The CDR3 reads CASIRQGQNTEAFF. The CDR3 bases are TGTGCCAGCATCCGACAGGGGCAGAACACTGAAGCTTTCTTT. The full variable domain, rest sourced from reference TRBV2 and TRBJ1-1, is EPEVTQTPSHQVTQMGQEVILRCVPISNHLYFYWYRQILGQKVEFLVSFYNNEISEKSEIFDDQFSVERPDGSNFTLKIRSTKLEDSAMYFCASIRQGQNTEAFFGQGTRLTVV.